This record concerns one TCR beta chain sequence. This entry belongs to a study of T cell changes during pregnancy in multiple sclerosis. Clones were read by immunoSEQ multiplex PCR, and TCRdb kept only the in-frame ones, dropping some. The repertoire holds tens of thousands of clones, with about 92% as singletons. J gave up 11 bases and V 4 bases, and 15 bases lay outside the gene matches. This CDR3 comprises 16 residues. Germline loops: CDR1 LNHDA, CDR2 SQIVND (reference sequence). This clonotype was sampled from a female donor with multiple sclerosis, enrolled in a pregnancy study. The sample consisted of peripheral blood, taken in the first trimester of pregnancy. The chain couples TRBV19 to TRBJ1-1; TRBD1 aligns across 11 bases. CDR3 sequence reads: CASSTGTGGPGLRAFF. CDR3 nucleotides: TGTGCCAGTAGTACCGGGACAGGGGGTCCAGGGTTGCGGGCTTTCTTT.